A selection of T cell receptor beta chains follows, all from one sample in a study of T cell responses to AZD1222 COVID-19 vaccine. TCRdb's copy holds only in-frame clones and misses some; the assay was immunoSEQ multiplex PCR. The data show more than 120,000 clones, approximately 94% seen once. Here the sequenced sample was peripheral blood, taken on day 0 of AZD1222 vaccination. The source is an adult in good health. The CDR3 runs from the conserved cysteine through the conserved F or W. Each record gives: CDR3 length, J gene, clone size, V gene, D gene, CDR3 DNA, CDR3 protein. A D gene is named only where the DNA matches it firmly. Not every row has a clone size; where given, it reads once, few, many or a size class.

length: 12
J: TRBJ1-2
size: NA
V: TRBV25-1
D: NA
DNA: TGTGCCAGCAGTAGGTCTAACTATGGCTACACCTTC
CDR3: CASSRSNYGYTF

length: 15
J: TRBJ2-3
size: NA
V: TRBV6-2/TRBV6-3
D: TRBD1
DNA: TGTGCCAGCAGTTACGACAGGGGAGGCACAGATACGCAGTATTTT
CDR3: CASSYDRGGTDTQYF

length: 13
J: TRBJ1-2
size: once
V: TRBV10-1
D: NA
DNA: TGCGCCAGCAGTGAAGGCAGCAACTATGGCTACACCTTC
CDR3: CASSEGSNYGYTF

length: 14
J: TRBJ2-1
size: once
V: TRBV29-1
D: NA
DNA: TGCAGCGTCGCGCTGGGGAGCTCCTACAATGAGCAGTTCTTC
CDR3: CSVALGSSYNEQFF

length: 14
J: TRBJ1-1
size: NA
V: TRBV7-2
D: NA
DNA: TGTGCCAGCAGCTTAGTTTACAGGAACACTGAAGCTTTCTTT
CDR3: CASSLVYRNTEAFF

length: 16
J: TRBJ2-5
size: NA
V: TRBV9
D: TRBD2
DNA: TGTGCCAGCAGCGTAGGGACTAGCGGGGGGCAAGAGACCCAGTACTTC
CDR3: CASSVGTSGGQETQYF

length: 15
J: TRBJ2-1
size: NA
V: TRBV2
D: TRBD1
DNA: TGTGCCAGCAGCACGGGACAGGCCAGCTACAATGAGCAGTTCTTC
CDR3: CASSTGQASYNEQFF

length: 15
J: TRBJ2-6
size: NA
V: TRBV7-2
D: NA
DNA: TGTGCCAGCAGCTTGGACCCAACGGGGGCCAACGTCCTGACTTTC
CDR3: CASSLDPTGANVLTF

length: 15
J: TRBJ2-7
size: NA
V: TRBV7-9
D: TRBD2
DNA: TGTGCCAGCAGTAATAGCGGGATCAGCTCCTACGAGCAGTACTTC
CDR3: CASSNSGISSYEQYF

length: 14
J: TRBJ2-3
size: few
V: TRBV15
D: TRBD2
DNA: TGTGCCACCAGCAACTCGGGGGGTTTAGATACGCAGTATTTT
CDR3: CATSNSGGLDTQYF

length: 12
J: TRBJ2-2
size: once
V: TRBV19
D: TRBD1
DNA: TGTGCCAGTAGTACCAGGGGGAGGGAGCTGTTTTTT
CDR3: CASSTRGRELFF

length: 13
J: TRBJ1-2
size: NA
V: TRBV30
D: NA
DNA: TGTGCCTGTCCCGACAGATCTAACTATGGCTACACCTTC
CDR3: CACPDRSNYGYTF

length: 12
J: TRBJ2-7
size: NA
V: TRBV5-6
D: TRBD2
DNA: TGTGCCAGCAGCCCCGGCGTAGCGGGGTTGCACTTC
CDR3: CASSPGVAGLHF

length: 14
J: TRBJ1-6
size: NA
V: TRBV6-1
D: NA
DNA: TGTGCCAGCAACATTGGACCGAGGAATTCACCCCTCCACTTT
CDR3: CASNIGPRNSPLHF

length: 17
J: TRBJ2-3
size: NA
V: TRBV7-7
D: TRBD1
DNA: TGTGCTAGCAGCTTAGCTGGGACAGGGAGTATGGCAGATACGCAGTATTTT
CDR3: CASSLAGTGSMADTQYF

length: 12
J: TRBJ1-1
size: NA
V: TRBV5-4
D: NA
DNA: TGTGCCAGCAGCCAGGCAAGCACTGAAGCTTTCTTT
CDR3: CASSQASTEAFF

length: 16
J: TRBJ1-5
size: NA
V: TRBV20-1
D: NA
DNA: TGCAGTGCCAGTCGGAGGGCCTCGGGGGGCAATCAGCCCCAGCATTTT
CDR3: CSASRRASGGNQPQHF